This T cell receptor (beta chain) was observed in a study of cytomegalovirus exposure and HLA in healthy donors. About the research overall: Among the 398 donors who were genotyped, approximately 76% fell in the genetic ancestry cluster that is associated with self-reported Caucasian donors.

Study conclusions and caveats: Researchers reported from a later analysis that most CMV-associated TCR beta chains appeared HLA-restricted. An analysis done earlier found most TCR beta V segments productive about 87% or about 30% of the time.

It was with 60 Vbeta and 13 Jbeta primers that the PCR ran. The repertoire was sequenced with immunoSEQ multiplex PCR; TCRdb's copy has only in-frame clones and lacks some. This sample has about 150,000 clones, with approximately 80% found just once. Only one count was recorded for this clone. Its antigen is not known. The V segment lost 5 bases and the J segment 0 bases; nucleotides outside the gene matches: 4. The CDR3 spans 15 residues. The germline V gene encodes CDR1 MNHNS and CDR2 SASEGT. This sequence originates from a man in his forties in good health and CMV-seronegative. The V gene is TRBV6-1, the J gene TRBJ2-3; 8 positions match TRBD2. The specimen sequenced was PBMCs. CDR3 in amino acids: CASSWVAGSTDTQYF. The CDR3 bases are TGTGCCAGCAGTTGGGTAGCGGGGAGCACAGATACGCAGTATTTT.